These T cell receptor beta chains were read from a single sample in a study of CD4 T cells in relation to SARS-CoV-2 and coronaviruses. TCRdb's table, derived via immunoSEQ multiplex PCR, lists solely in-frame clones and lacks some. This table has tens of thousands of clones, approximately 87% appearing once. Sequences were obtained from memory CD4+ T cells from PBMCs. These receptors were taken from an adult with COVID-19. Each CDR3 is given with its conserved first and last residue.

cdr3_aa	v_call	j_call
CASSSTGANSPLHF	TRBV11-3	TRBJ1-6
CASSEQQGHYEQYF	TRBV25-1	TRBJ2-7
CASSPPGGQSTDTQYF	TRBV7-2	TRBJ2-3
CATRREVLGGYTF	TRBV27	TRBJ1-2
CASSQRWGESYNSPLHF	TRBV5-4	TRBJ1-6
CASSTFLTLKRANTGELFF	TRBV7-9	TRBJ2-2
CAISEPYNEQFF	TRBV10-3	TRBJ2-1
CATIKLDSPLEGYTF	TRBV24-1	TRBJ1-2
CASSLDWGVAEAFF	TRBV5-1	TRBJ1-1
CASSLGDQRYQPQHF	TRBV7-9	TRBJ1-5
CASSLGGGGKLFF	TRBV28	TRBJ1-4
CASSFGRGYTF	TRBV12-3/TRBV12-4	TRBJ1-2
CASSDSWEGSGNTIYF	TRBV6-4	TRBJ1-3
CASSGGYGYTF	TRBV25-1	TRBJ1-2
CASSEVGTGHLNTEAFF	TRBV6-1	TRBJ1-1
CASSQDLVQRGIRQFF	TRBV3-1/TRBV3-2	TRBJ2-1
CASREREGGVNTEAFF	TRBV25-1	TRBJ1-1
CASSLLRGRHGYTF	TRBV6-5	TRBJ1-2
CASSQRKGAGRGLSDTQYF	TRBV14	TRBJ2-3
CASRSTGLSNTGELFF	TRBV19	TRBJ2-2
CASSLSGAAVPF	TRBV5-8	TRBJ2-4
CATSLGGVQDTQYF	TRBV7-3	TRBJ2-3
CASSPQVRRNEKLFF	TRBV3-1/TRBV3-2	TRBJ1-4
CASSEGGQGFFDTEAFF	TRBV9	TRBJ1-1
CSVEDRAGGRTDTQYF	TRBV29-1	TRBJ2-3
CASSLESGQLQAFF	TRBV5-1	TRBJ1-1
CASRPDRGSNQPQHF	TRBV2	TRBJ1-5
CASSLGPEISYEQYF	TRBV19	TRBJ2-7
CASSLAGVAYEQYF	TRBV7-2	TRBJ2-7
CASQPGDNEQFF	TRBV2	TRBJ2-1
CASSLDPAGRNTGELFF	TRBV5-1	TRBJ2-2
CASSSQGGPRYNEQFF	TRBV6-5	TRBJ2-1
CAGRQGLASNYGYTF	TRBV30	TRBJ1-2
CASSLSGLAGLDTQYF	TRBV5-1	TRBJ2-3
CASSGGTGNQPQHF	TRBV9	TRBJ1-5
CASSIAVVSTDTQYF	TRBV19	TRBJ2-3
CASSRQGSGTDTQYF	TRBV4-1	TRBJ2-3
CSVEDPDRGNTEAFF	TRBV29-1	TRBJ1-1
CASSLEGGNTEAFF	TRBV5-1	TRBJ1-1
CASSLGLPRTTQYF	TRBV5-1	TRBJ2-3
CASSPGFQETQYF	TRBV5-4	TRBJ2-5
CASSRGLGDTQYF	TRBV4-3	TRBJ2-3
CASSLGTSGIQETQYF	TRBV11-2	TRBJ2-5
CASSPQAGDQPQHF	TRBV4-1	TRBJ1-5
CASSISSAGTGVAFF	TRBV28	TRBJ1-1
CASSLLPGKNEKLFF	TRBV7-9	TRBJ1-4
CASSFSDLRDTQYF	TRBV11-3	TRBJ2-3
CASSLSPRDSGYNEQFF	TRBV7-6	TRBJ2-1
CASRGGGWAFSAGETQYF	TRBV2	TRBJ2-5
CAISPGQQETQYF	TRBV10-3	TRBJ2-5
CASTYDHPGELFF	TRBV6-5	TRBJ2-2
CASSPRTSINEQYF	TRBV18	TRBJ2-7
CASSHGNNNEQFF	TRBV3-1/TRBV3-2	TRBJ2-1
CSTRASLSGNTIYF	TRBV29-1	TRBJ1-3
CASSPPQGSYGYTF	TRBV3-1/TRBV3-2	TRBJ1-2
CASSIPGSPHPFF	TRBV19	TRBJ1-4
CASSEAGNTGELFF	TRBV6-4	TRBJ2-2